This T cell receptor beta chain was sequenced for a study of T cell repertoires in cytomegalovirus infection. As for this clonotype: The CDR3 does not close with the conserved phenylalanine or tryptophan, likely indicating a read error.

The germline CDR1 and CDR2 sequences are SGHDT and YYEEEE. The CDR3 consists of 15 residues. With 3 bases removed from V and 2 bases from J, the gap between germline ends came to 12 bases. TCRdb reprocessed the reads via MiXCR and lists one record per CDR3 protein. The sample includes around 740,000 distinct CDR3 sequences, under 40% of them seen just once. The gene calls are TRBV5-6 and TRBJ2-1; D gene unclear. The sequence came from a human donor in good health (CMV status not recorded). Some clones in this sample may be carry-over from other donors' samples. Sequencing was carried out using PBMCs. CDR3 region: CASSYTGSPYNEQFL. CDR3 nucleotides: TGTGCCAGCAGCTACACGGGCTCCCCCTACAATGAGCAGTTCTTA.